These 2 T cell receptor beta chains share one sample of origin, sequenced in a study of T-cell memory formation after mild COVID-19. TCRdb processed the 5' RACE reads anew with MiXCR; each CDR3 protein has one entry. The data hold 350,000 to 500,000 distinct CDR3 sequences, with roughly a quarter observed a single time. Material for sequencing was PBMCs or a T cell subset sorted from them (not recorded which). The source is an adult woman who had mild COVID-19 (a few samples of this study predate the infection). Cell type and time point are not known.

This clonotype turned up a few times. V gene TRBV20-1 combines with J gene TRBJ2-3; D is possibly TRBD2 (6 bases). V shed 1 base and J shed 3 bases, with 14 bases lying between them. Germline CDR1 and CDR2: DFQATT and SNEGSKA (reference sequence). The CDR3 loop spans 15 amino acids. The CDR3 region is CSARVGGRGTDTQYF. In nucleotides, the CDR3 is TGCAGTGCTAGAGTTGGGGGGAGAGGGACAGATACGCAGTATTTT.

This clonotype has just a few counts. This chain joins TRBV5-5 and TRBJ1-2; weak D call: TRBD1 (5 bases). The CDR3 loop spans 15 amino acids. V dropped 3 bases and J dropped 8 bases, with 20 bases sitting between them. Germline V lookup: CDR1 SGHKS, CDR2 YYEKEE (reference sequence). The CDR3 sequence is CASSWDPGPKGGYTF. The CDR3 DNA is TGTGCCAGCAGCTGGGACCCGGGACCAAAAGGGGGCTACACCTTC.